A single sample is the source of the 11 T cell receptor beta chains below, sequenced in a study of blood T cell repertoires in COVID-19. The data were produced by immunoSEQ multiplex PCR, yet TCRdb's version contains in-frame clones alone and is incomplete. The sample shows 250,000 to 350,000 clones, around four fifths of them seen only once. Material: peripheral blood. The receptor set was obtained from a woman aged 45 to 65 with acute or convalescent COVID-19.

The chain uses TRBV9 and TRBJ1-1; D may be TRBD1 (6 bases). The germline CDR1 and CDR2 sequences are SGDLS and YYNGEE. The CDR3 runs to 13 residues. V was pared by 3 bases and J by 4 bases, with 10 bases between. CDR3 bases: TGTGCCAGCAGCGGACAGGTGGGCACTGAAGCTTTCTTT. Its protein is CASSGQVGTEAFF.

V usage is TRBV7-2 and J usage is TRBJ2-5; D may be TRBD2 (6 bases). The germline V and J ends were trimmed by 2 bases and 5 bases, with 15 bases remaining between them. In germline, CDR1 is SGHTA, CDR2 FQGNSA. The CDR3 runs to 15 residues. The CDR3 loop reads CASSLNPGVVETQYF. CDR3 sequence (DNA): TGTGCCAGCAGCTTAAACCCGGGGGTGGTGGAGACCCAGTACTTC.

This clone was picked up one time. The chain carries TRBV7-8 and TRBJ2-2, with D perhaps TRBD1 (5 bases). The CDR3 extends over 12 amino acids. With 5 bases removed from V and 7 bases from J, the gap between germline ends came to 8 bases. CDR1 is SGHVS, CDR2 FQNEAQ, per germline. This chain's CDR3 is CASSVTGGELFF. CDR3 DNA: TGTGCCAGCAGCGTTACAGGCGGGGAGCTGTTTTTT.

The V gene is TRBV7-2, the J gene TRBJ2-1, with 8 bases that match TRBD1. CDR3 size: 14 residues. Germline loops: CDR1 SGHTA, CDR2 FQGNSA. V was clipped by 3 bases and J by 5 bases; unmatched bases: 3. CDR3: CASSLTGVNNEQFF. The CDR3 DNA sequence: TGTGCCAGCAGCTTGACAGGGGTCAACAATGAGCAGTTCTTC.

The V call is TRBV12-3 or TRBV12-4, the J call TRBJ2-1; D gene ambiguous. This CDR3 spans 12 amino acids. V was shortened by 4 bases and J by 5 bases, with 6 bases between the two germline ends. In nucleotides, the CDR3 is TGTGCCAGCAGTTCCTCAGACAATGAGCAGTTCTTC. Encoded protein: CASSSSDNEQFF.

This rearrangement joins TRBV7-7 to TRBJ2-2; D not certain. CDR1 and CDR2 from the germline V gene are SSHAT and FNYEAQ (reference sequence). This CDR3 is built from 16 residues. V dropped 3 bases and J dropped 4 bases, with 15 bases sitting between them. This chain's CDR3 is CASSFISSDGTGELFF. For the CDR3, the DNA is TGTGCCAGCAGCTTTATATCCAGCGACGGCACCGGGGAGCTGTTTTTT.

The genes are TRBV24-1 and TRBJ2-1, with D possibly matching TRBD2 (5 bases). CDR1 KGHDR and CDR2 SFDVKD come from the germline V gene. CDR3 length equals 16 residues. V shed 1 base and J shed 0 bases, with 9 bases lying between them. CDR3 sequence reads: CATSDFLANSYNEQFF. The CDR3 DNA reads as TGTGCCACCAGTGATTTCCTAGCCAACTCCTACAATGAGCAGTTCTTC.

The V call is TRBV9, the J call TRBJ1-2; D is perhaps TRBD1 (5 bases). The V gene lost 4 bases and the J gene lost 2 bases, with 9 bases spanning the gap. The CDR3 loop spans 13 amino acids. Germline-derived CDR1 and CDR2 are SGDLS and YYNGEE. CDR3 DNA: TGTGCCAGCAGCTACGACAGAAACTATGGCTACACCTTC. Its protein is CASSYDRNYGYTF.

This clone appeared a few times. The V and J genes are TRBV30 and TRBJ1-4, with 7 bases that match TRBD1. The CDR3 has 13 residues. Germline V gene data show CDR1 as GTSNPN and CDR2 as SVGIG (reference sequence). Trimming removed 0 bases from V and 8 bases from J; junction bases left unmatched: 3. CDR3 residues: CAWSVQGREKLFF. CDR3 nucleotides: TGTGCCTGGAGTGTACAGGGGCGAGAAAAACTGTTTTTT.

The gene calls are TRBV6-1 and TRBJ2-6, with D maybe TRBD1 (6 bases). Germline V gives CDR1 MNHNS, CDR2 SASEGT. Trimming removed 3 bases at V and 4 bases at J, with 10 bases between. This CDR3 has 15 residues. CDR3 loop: CASSDGQPGANVLTF. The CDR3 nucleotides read TGTGCCAGCAGTGACGGACAGCCGGGGGCCAACGTCCTGACTTTC.

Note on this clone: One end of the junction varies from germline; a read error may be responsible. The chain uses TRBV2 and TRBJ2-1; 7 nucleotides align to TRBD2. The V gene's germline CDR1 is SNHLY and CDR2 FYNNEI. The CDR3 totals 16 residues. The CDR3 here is CVSITTGGHSYNEQFF. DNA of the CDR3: TGTGTCAGCATTACAACGGGAGGCCACTCCTACAATGAGCAGTTCTTC.